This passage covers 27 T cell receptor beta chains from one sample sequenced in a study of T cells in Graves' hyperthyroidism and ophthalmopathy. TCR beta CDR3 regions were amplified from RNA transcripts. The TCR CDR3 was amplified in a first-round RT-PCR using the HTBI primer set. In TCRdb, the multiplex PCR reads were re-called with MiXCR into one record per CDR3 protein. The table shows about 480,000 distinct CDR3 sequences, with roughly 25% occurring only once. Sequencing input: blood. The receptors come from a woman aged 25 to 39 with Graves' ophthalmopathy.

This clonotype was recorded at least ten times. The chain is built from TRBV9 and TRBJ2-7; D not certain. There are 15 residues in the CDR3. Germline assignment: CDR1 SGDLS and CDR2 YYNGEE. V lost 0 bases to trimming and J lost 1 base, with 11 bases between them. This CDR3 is CASSVESASSYEQYF. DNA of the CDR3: TGTGCCAGCAGCGTAGAGTCAGCCTCTTCCTACGAGCAGTACTTC.

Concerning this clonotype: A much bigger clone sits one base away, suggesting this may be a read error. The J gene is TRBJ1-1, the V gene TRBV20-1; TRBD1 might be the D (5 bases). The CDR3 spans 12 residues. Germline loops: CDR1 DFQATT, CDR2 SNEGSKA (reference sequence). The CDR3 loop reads CSAYYRDVEACF. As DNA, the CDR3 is TGCAGTGCTTATTATCGGGACGTTGAAGCTTGCTTT.

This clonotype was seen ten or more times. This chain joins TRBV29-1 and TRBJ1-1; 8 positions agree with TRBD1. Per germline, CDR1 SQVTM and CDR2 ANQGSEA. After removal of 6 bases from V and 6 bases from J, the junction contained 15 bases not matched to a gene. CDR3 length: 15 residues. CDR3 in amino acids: CSVKRPGQVSPEAFF. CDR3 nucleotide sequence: TGCAGCGTAAAGAGACCGGGACAGGTTAGTCCTGAAGCTTTCTTT.

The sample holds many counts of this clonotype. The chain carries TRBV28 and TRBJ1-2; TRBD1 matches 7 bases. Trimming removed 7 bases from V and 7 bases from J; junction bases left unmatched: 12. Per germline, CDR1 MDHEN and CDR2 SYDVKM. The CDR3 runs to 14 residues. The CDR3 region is CASKVTFQGGGYTF. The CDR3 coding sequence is TGTGCCAGCAAGGTTACCTTCCAGGGGGGTGGCTACACCTTC.

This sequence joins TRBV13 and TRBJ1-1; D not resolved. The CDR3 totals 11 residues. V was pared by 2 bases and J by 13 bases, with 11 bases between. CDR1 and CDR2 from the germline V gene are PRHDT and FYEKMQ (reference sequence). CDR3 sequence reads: CASSLSRSVFF. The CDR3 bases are TGTGCCAGCAGCTTATCTCGGTCGGTTTTCTTT.

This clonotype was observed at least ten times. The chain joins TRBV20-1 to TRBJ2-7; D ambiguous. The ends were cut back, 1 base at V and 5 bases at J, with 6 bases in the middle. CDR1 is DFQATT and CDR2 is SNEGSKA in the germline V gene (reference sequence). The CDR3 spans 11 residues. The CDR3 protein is CSARAMDEQYF. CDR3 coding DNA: TGCAGTGCTAGAGCTATGGACGAGCAGTACTTC.

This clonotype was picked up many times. CDR3 nucleotide sequence: TGCAGCGTTGTAGAGAACTATGGCTACACCTTC. Its protein is CSVVENYGYTF. The rearrangement uses TRBV29-1 and TRBJ1-2, with D unclear. The V gene's germline CDR1 is SQVTM and CDR2 ANQGSEA. The CDR3 contains 11 residues. V was shortened by 4 bases and J by 2 bases, with 5 bases between the two germline ends.

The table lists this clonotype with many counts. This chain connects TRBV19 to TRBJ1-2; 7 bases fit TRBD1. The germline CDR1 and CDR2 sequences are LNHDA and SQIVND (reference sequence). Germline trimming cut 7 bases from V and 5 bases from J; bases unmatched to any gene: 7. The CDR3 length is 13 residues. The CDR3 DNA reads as TGTGCCAGTACCCGGGACAGTTCGTATGGCTACACCTTC. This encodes CASTRDSSYGYTF.

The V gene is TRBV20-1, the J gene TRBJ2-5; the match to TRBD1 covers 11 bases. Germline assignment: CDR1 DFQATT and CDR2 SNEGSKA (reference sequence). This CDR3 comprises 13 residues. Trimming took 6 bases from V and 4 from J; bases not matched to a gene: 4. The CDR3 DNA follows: TGCAGTGCGCGAGGACAGGGGGCAGAGACCCAGTACTTC. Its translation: CSARGQGAETQYF.

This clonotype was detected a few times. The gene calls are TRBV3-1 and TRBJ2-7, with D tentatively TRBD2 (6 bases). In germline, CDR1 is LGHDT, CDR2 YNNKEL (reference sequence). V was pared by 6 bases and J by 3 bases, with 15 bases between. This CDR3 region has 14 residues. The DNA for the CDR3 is TGTGCCAGCAGTCGGCGGGGCGGCGACTACGAGCAGTACTTC. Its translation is CASSRRGGDYEQYF.

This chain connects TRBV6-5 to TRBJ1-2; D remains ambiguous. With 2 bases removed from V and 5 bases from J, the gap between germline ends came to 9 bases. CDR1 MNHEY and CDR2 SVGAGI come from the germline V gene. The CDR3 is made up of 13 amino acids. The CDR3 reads CASSYAPEYGYTF. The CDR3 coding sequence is TGTGCCAGCAGTTACGCGCCGGAATATGGCTACACCTTC.

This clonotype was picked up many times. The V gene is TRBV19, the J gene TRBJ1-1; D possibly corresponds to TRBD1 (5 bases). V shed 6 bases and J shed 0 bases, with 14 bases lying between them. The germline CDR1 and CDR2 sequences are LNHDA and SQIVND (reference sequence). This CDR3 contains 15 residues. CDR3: CASSQGPIMNTEAFF. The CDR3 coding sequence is TGTGCCAGTAGCCAGGGACCCATTATGAACACTGAAGCTTTCTTT.

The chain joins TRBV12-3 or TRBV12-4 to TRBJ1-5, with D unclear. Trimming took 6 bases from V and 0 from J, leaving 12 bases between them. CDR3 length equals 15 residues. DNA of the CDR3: TGTGCCAGCAGCTTATTACAGTATAGCAATCAGCCCCAGCATTTT. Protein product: CASSLLQYSNQPQHF.

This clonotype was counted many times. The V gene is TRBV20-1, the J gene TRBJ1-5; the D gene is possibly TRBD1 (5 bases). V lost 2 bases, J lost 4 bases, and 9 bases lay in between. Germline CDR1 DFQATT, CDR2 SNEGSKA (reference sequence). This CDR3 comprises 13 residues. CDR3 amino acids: CSARMDKNQPQHF. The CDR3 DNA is TGCAGTGCTAGAATGGACAAAAATCAGCCCCAGCATTTT.

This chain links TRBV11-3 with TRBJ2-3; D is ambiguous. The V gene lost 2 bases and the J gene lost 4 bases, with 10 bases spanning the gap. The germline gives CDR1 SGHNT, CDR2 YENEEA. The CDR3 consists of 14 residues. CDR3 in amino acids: CASSLSMDSDTQYF. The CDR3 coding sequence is TGTGCCAGCAGCTTATCGATGGATTCAGATACGCAGTATTTT.

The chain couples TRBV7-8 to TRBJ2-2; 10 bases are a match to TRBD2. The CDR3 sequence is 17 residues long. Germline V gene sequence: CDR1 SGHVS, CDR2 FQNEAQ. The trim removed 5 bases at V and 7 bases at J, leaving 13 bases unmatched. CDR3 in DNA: TGTGCCAGCAGCGCCCAGAGCGGGAGGGCCAGTAGCGGGGAGCTGTTTTTT. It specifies CASSAQSGRASSGELFF.

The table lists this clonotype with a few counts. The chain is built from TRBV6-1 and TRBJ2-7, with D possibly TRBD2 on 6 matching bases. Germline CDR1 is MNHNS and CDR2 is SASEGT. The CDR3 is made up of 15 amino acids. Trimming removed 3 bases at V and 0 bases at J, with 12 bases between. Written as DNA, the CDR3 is TGTGCCAGCAGTGATCAGGGACTGGGCTCCTACGAGCAGTACTTC. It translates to CASSDQGLGSYEQYF.

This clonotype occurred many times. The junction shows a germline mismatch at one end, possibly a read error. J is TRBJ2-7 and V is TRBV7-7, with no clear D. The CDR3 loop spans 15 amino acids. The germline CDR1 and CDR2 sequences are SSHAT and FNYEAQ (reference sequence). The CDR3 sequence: CASSVDPGPSYEQYF. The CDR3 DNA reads TGTGCTAGCAGCGTAGACCCCGGGCCTTCCTACGAGCAGTACTTC.

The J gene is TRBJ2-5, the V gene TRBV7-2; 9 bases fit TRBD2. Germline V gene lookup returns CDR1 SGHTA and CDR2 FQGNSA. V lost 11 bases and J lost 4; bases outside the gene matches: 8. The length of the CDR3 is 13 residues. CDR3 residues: CACARGGAETQYF. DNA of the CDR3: TGTGCCTGTGCGCGGGGGGGGGCAGAGACCCAGTACTTC.

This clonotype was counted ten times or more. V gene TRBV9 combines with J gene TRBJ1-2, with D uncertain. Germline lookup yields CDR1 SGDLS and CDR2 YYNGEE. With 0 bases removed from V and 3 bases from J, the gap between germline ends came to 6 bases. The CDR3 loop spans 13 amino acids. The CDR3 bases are TGTGCCAGCAGCGTAGCCGGATACTATGGCTACACCTTC. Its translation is CASSVAGYYGYTF.

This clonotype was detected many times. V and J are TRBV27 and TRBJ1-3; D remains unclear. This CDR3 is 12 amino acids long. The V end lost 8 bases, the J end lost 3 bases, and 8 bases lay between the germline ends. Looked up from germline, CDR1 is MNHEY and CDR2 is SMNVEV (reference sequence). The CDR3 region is CASGSLGNTIYF. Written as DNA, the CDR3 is TGTGCCAGCGGCTCCCTTGGAAACACCATATATTTT.

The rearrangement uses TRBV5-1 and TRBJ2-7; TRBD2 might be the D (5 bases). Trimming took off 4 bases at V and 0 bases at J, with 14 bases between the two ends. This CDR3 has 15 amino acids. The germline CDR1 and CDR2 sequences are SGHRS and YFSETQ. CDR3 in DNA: TGCGCCAGCAGCGTGGAGGACGGCTTCTCCTACGAGCAGTACTTC. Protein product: CASSVEDGFSYEQYF.

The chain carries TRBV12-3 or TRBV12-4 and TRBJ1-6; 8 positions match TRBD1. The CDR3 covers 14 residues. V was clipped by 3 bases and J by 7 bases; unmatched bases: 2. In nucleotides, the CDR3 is TGTGCCAGCAGTTTCCAGGGGGCGAATTCACCCCTCCACTTT. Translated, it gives CASSFQGANSPLHF.

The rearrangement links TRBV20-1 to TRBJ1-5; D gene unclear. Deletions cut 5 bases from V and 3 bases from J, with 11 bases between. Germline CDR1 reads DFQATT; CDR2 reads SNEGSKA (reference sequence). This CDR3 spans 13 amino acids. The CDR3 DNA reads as TGCAGTGCTGAGTCGGGCAACAATCAGCCCCAGCATTTT. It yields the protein CSAESGNNQPQHF.

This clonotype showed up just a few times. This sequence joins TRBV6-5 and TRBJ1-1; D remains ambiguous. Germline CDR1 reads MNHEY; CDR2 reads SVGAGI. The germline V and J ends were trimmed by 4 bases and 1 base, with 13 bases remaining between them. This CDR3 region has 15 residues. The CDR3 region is CASSLTGPTNTEAFF. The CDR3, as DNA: TGTGCCAGCAGTTTAACCGGGCCAACGAACACTGAAGCTTTCTTT.

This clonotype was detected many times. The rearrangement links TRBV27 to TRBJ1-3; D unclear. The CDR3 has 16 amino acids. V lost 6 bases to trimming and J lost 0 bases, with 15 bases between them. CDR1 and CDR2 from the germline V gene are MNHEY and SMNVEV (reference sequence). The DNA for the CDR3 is TGTGCCAGCAGGACTCCGTACGGCAGCTCTGGAAACACCATATATTTT. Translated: CASRTPYGSSGNTIYF.

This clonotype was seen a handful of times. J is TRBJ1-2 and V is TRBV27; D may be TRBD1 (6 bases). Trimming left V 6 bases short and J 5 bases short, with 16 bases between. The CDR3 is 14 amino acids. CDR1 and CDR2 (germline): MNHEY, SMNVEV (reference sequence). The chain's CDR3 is CASSPGTNTYGYTF. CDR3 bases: TGTGCCAGCAGCCCCGGGACAAATACTTATGGCTACACCTTC.